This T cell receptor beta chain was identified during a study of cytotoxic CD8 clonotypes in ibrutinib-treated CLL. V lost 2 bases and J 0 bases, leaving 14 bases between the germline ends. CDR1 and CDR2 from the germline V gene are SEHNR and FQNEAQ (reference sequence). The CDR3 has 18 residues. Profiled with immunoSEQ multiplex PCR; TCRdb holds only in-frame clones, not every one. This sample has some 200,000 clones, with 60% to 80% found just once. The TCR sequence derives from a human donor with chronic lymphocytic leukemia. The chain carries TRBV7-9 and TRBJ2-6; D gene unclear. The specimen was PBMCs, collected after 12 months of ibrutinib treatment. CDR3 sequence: CASSLSDLSHSGANVLTF. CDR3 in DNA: TGTGCCAGCAGCTTATCTGACCTGAGCCACTCTGGGGCCAACGTCCTGACTTTC.